A selection of T cell receptor beta chains follows, all from one sample in a study of T cells in Graves' hyperthyroidism and ophthalmopathy. Each CDR3 protein gets one entry after TCRdb re-called the multiplex PCR reads with MiXCR. The sample carries about 590,000 distinct CDR3 sequences, 15% to 18% recorded once. Sequenced: blood. Receptors originate from a woman aged 25 to 39 with Graves' hyperthyroidism. Both conserved end residues are part of each CDR3. The order of the fields is J gene, V gene, D gene, clone size, CDR3 DNA, CDR3 protein. The D gene is left open where the match is weak. Clone size is not always given. Where it is, it says once, few, many or a class for expanded clones.

TRBJ1-2 TRBV20-1 TRBD1 few TGCAGTGTGGGACAGGGGGTAAAGGGCTACACCTTC CSVGQGVKGYTF
TRBJ1-1 TRBV27 NA few TGTGCCAGCCGGACCAACCTGAACACTGAAGCTTTCTTT CASRTNLNTEAFF
TRBJ2-1 TRBV5-1 TRBD2 NA TGCGCCAGCAGCTTGGATAGGGGACTAGCGGGAGTGAGGAATGAGCAGTTCTTC CASSLDRGLAGVRNEQFF
TRBJ1-3 TRBV28 NA many TGTGCCAGCAGTGCCCTATTGGGGCTCTCTGGAAACACCATATATTTT CASSALLGLSGNTIYF
TRBJ1-2 TRBV2 TRBD1 many TGTGCCAGCACCGAGGCCAGGGGGTATGGCTACACCTTC CASTEARGYGYTF
TRBJ2-7 TRBV6-5 TRBD2 many TGTGCCAGCAGTTACTCTGTAAGGGCGGGTCCCGGGACTAGAGATTACGAGCAGTACTTC CASSYSVRAGPGTRDYEQYF
TRBJ2-1 TRBV16 TRBD1 NA TGTGCCAGCAGCCAATCTGGGACAGGGTTGAATGAGCAGTTCTTC CASSQSGTGLNEQFF
TRBJ2-7 TRBV6-1 TRBD1 many TGTGCCAGCAGTAAAGGGACAGGAGAAGGGAGCGAGCAGTACTTC CASSKGTGEGSEQYF
TRBJ1-1 TRBV6-1 TRBD1 many TGTGCCAGCAGTAAACCGGGACAGTCGAACACTGAAGCTTTCTTT CASSKPGQSNTEAFF
TRBJ2-1 TRBV10-3 NA many TGTGCCATCAGTGAGGTTTCGGGGAAGGAGCAGTTCTTC CAISEVSGKEQFF
TRBJ1-6 TRBV3-1 NA many TGTGCCAGCAGCCAAGATCAGGAATCACCCCTCCACTTT CASSQDQESPLHF
TRBJ1-5 TRBV3-1 NA many TGTGCCAGCAGCCAAGATAGGGGGAATCAGCCCCAGCATTTT CASSQDRGNQPQHF
TRBJ2-7 TRBV13 TRBD1 many TGTGCCAGCAGCTTAACCGGGACAGGAGCTCACGAGCAGTACTTC CASSLTGTGAHEQYF
TRBJ1-5 TRBV6-2/TRBV6-3 NA many TGTGCCAGCAGTCCCGGGGGGGTCCAGCCCCAGCATTTT CASSPGGVQPQHF
TRBJ2-7 TRBV20-1 NA many TGCAGTGGAGGGCCAGGATCCTACGAGCAGTACTTC CSGGPGSYEQYF
TRBJ1-5 TRBV20-1 TRBD1 few TGCAGTGCTGTGATACCGGGACAGGGAGATCAGCCCCAGCATTTT CSAVIPGQGDQPQHF
TRBJ1-2 TRBV27 NA NA TGTGCCAGCAGTTCTATCGCCATTCAGGGGCGGCTTGGCTACACCTTC CASSSIAIQGRLGYTF
TRBJ1-6 TRBV7-2 TRBD1 NA TGTGCCAGCAGCAGACAGGGGTCCTATAATTCACCCCTCCACTTT CASSRQGSYNSPLHF
TRBJ2-1 TRBV20-1 TRBD2 NA TGCAGTGCCTATGCTAGCGGGAGTCGGAGCTCCTACAATGAGCAGTTCTTC CSAYASGSRSSYNEQFF
TRBJ1-2 TRBV7-9 NA many TGCGCCAGCAGTCTGTCAGCTAACTATGGCTACACCTTC CASSLSANYGYTF
TRBJ1-4 TRBV4-1 NA many TGCGCCAGCAGCCCTCCGGGAAGTGGTGAAAAACTGTTTTTT CASSPPGSGEKLFF
TRBJ1-1 TRBV6-5 TRBD1 many TGTGCCAGCAGTTACTCCCGGGACAGGCACACTGAAGCTTTCTTT CASSYSRDRHTEAFF
TRBJ2-3 TRBV5-1 NA NA TGCGCCAGCGGCTTGGTTGGGGGGCAGGCAGATACGCAGTATTTT CASGLVGGQADTQYF
TRBJ1-2 TRBV4-2 TRBD1 NA TGTGCCAGCAGCCAAGATCCAGGGGGTGACTATGGCTACACCTTC CASSQDPGGDYGYTF
TRBJ2-6 TRBV4-1 TRBD1 NA TGCGCCAGCAGCCAAAGGTCCACAGGGGGATTAGTTGGGGCCAACGTCCTGACTTTC CASSQRSTGGLVGANVLTF
TRBJ2-7 TRBV9 NA many TGTGCCAGCAGCGCAGGGATCGGCTACGAGCAGTACTTC CASSAGIGYEQYF
TRBJ2-3 TRBV5-5 TRBD1 many TGTGCCAGCAGCCCCGGGACAGGGGAAACAGATACGCAGTATTTT CASSPGTGETDTQYF
TRBJ1-3 TRBV7-2 NA few TGTGCCAGCAGCTCGAAGGGAATCTTTGGAAACACCATATATTTT CASSSKGIFGNTIYF
TRBJ2-7 TRBV29-1 TRBD2 many TGCAGCGTTGACGGACTAGCGGGAGGTAACGAGCAGTACTTC CSVDGLAGGNEQYF
TRBJ2-4 TRBV7-2 NA many TGTGCCAGCAGCTTAGGAAGGTTCGGCAAAAACATTCAGTACTTC CASSLGRFGKNIQYF
TRBJ1-2 TRBV7-2 TRBD1 many TGTGCCAGCAGCCGACAGGGGAACTATGGCTACACCTTC CASSRQGNYGYTF
TRBJ2-3 TRBV6-2/TRBV6-3 NA many TGTGCCAGCAGTTACCCCACAGCGGCTCCTTTGACAGATACGCAGTATTTT CASSYPTAAPLTDTQYF
TRBJ2-3 TRBV6-5 NA many TGTGCCAGCAGTTACTCGGTGGGCTCGCGCACAGATACGCAGTATTTT CASSYSVGSRTDTQYF
TRBJ2-5 TRBV7-9 NA NA TGTGCCAGCAGCGCGCCAAGGCAGCCCCGGACCCAGTACTTC CASSAPRQPRTQYF
TRBJ2-5 TRBV3-1 TRBD2 many TGTGCCAGCAGCGGGACTAGCGGGAGCCATGAGACCCAGTACTTC CASSGTSGSHETQYF
TRBJ1-2 TRBV7-2 NA NA TGTGCCAGCAGCTTTGACGCAGGGGCGTACTATGGCTACACCTTC CASSFDAGAYYGYTF
TRBJ2-2 TRBV15 TRBD2 NA TGTGCCACCAGCAGAGATCTGCCTCGAAGCGGGAGGTACACCGGGGAGCTGTTTTTT CATSRDLPRSGRYTGELFF
TRBJ1-4 TRBV30 NA many TGTGCCTGGAGTGTACAACCGGGTAATGAAAAACTGTTTTTT CAWSVQPGNEKLFF
TRBJ1-1 TRBV27 NA many TGTGCCAGCAGTTTCAGCGGCGTAGGCACTGAAGCTTTCTTT CASSFSGVGTEAFF
TRBJ2-7 TRBV6-1 NA NA TGTGCCAGCAGGGACAGTTACCTCTACGAGCAGTACTTC CASRDSYLYEQYF
TRBJ2-3 TRBV7-2 TRBD2 many TGTGCCAGCAGCTTGCTACTCGAAGCGGGAGAGGTGGATACGCAGTATTTT CASSLLLEAGEVDTQYF
TRBJ2-6 TRBV7-3 NA few TGTGCCAGCAGCTTAACTGGGACCAACGTCCTGACTTTC CASSLTGTNVLTF
TRBJ2-3 TRBV10-2 TRBD2 NA TGCGCCGCCCGGGCGGGGGGAGCAGATACGCAGTATTTT CAARAGGADTQYF
TRBJ2-7 TRBV7-2 NA many TGTGCCAGCAGCGCACTAGCTCGGCAGTACTTC CASSALARQYF
TRBJ1-1 TRBV18 NA few TGTGCCAGCTCACCATACATGACGACCCCGGGAATGAACACTGAAGCTTTCTTT CASSPYMTTPGMNTEAFF
TRBJ1-4 TRBV5-1 TRBD1 many TGCGCCAGCAGCCGACAGGGGGGGGCAACTAATGAAAAACTGTTTTTT CASSRQGGATNEKLFF